These 19 T cell receptor beta chains share one sample of origin, sequenced in a study of T cell responses to AZD1222 COVID-19 vaccine. The protocol was immunoSEQ multiplex PCR, while the TCRdb copy is restricted to in-frame clones and leaves out a portion. The sample holds about 120,000 clones, around nine tenths seen once. The input for sequencing was peripheral blood, taken on day 0 of AZD1222 vaccination. The origin of the receptors is an adult in good health.

The J gene is TRBJ2-2, the V gene TRBV6-6, with D maybe TRBD1 (6 bases). V shed 8 bases and J shed 2 bases, with 15 bases lying between them. Germline loops: CDR1 MNHNY, CDR2 SVGAGI (reference sequence). This CDR3 comprises 15 residues. CDR3 sequence reads: CASGTGTLNTGELFF. In DNA form, the CDR3 reads TGTGCCAGCGGAACCGGGACACTTAACACCGGGGAGCTGTTTTTT.

The chain employs TRBV2 and TRBJ1-5; D unclear. CDR1 SNHLY and CDR2 FYNNEI come from the germline V gene. The CDR3 is 12 residues long. V lost 8 bases and J lost 16, with 21 bases in between. The CDR3: CASGNDMVPSHF. For the CDR3, the DNA is TGTGCCAGCGGCAACGATATGGTCCCCAGCCATTTT.

The chain recombines TRBV4-3 with TRBJ1-3; 10 nucleotides agree with TRBD1. CDR1 is LGHNA and CDR2 is YSLEER in the germline V gene. The J segment lost 2 bases and the V segment lost 3 bases, leaving 4 bases of the junction unmatched. CDR3 length: 16 amino acids. The CDR3 protein is CASSQDDRGPGNTIYF. Written as DNA, the CDR3 is TGCGCCAGCAGCCAGGATGACAGGGGGCCTGGAAACACCATATATTTT.

The J gene is TRBJ1-1, the V gene TRBV28, with TRBD1 as a possible D gene (5 bases). Germline lookup yields CDR1 MDHEN and CDR2 SYDVKM. The CDR3 sequence is 13 residues long. Deletions cut 8 bases from V and 5 bases from J, with 15 bases between. CDR3 loop: CASGRGARTEAFF. The CDR3 bases are TGTGCCAGCGGCCGAGGGGCGCGGACTGAAGCTTTCTTT.

The rearrangement joins TRBV12-3 or TRBV12-4 to TRBJ2-7, with 8 bases fitting TRBD1. The V and J ends lost 6 bases and 2 bases, in that order; junction bases with no gene match: 3. The CDR3 is 13 residues long. Here the CDR3 reads CASRRQGTYEQYF. DNA of the CDR3: TGTGCCAGCAGGAGACAGGGGACCTACGAGCAGTACTTC.

This chain links TRBV3-1 (or the pseudogene TRBV3-2) with TRBJ2-5; possibly TRBD1 for D (5 bases). The CDR3 runs to 13 residues. The germline V gene encodes CDR1 LGHDT and CDR2 YNNKEL (reference sequence). Trimming cost V 4 bases and J 9 bases, with 15 bases left between them. The CDR3 bases are TGTGCCAGCAGCCCCCTCGCGCTACAGGCCCAGTACTTC. Translating it yields CASSPLALQAQYF.

V is TRBV10-3 and J is TRBJ1-2; 7 nucleotides agree with TRBD1. Germline V gene lookup returns CDR1 ENHRY and CDR2 SYGVKD. The CDR3 extends over 16 amino acids. V lost 1 base, J lost 3 bases, and 8 bases stayed unmatched. The CDR3 sequence: CAISEFTGTADYGYTF. CDR3 in DNA: TGTGCCATCAGTGAGTTTACCGGGACAGCGGACTATGGCTACACCTTC.

The chain employs TRBV7-9 and TRBJ1-6, with D unclear. Germline values: CDR1 SEHNR, CDR2 FQNEAQ (reference sequence). The CDR3 has 14 amino acids. Trimming stripped 0 bases from V and 7 bases from J, with 7 bases between. Here the CDR3 DNA reads TGTGCCAGCAGCTTAGCAGGGTTAAATTCACCCCTCCACTTT. It translates to CASSLAGLNSPLHF.

The J gene is TRBJ2-1, the V gene TRBV3-1 (or the pseudogene TRBV3-2); TRBD1 might be the D (5 bases). The CDR3 contains 16 residues. Germline CDR1 reads LGHDT; CDR2 reads YNNKEL (reference sequence). The V end was cut by 4 bases, the J end by 5 bases, with 18 bases between. The CDR3, as DNA: TGTGCCAGCAGCCGATTACAGGCGTTGGGGCACAATGAGCAGTTCTTC. Amino acid sequence: CASSRLQALGHNEQFF.

In this sample, this clone turned up once. V and J are TRBV11-2 and TRBJ2-7; TRBD1 aligns across 10 bases. Germline CDR1 is SGHAT and CDR2 is FQNNGV. This CDR3 is built from 15 residues. V gave up 5 bases and J gave up 5 bases; unmatched junction bases: 9. In DNA form, the CDR3 reads TGTGCCAGCAGCCCCGACAGGGGGCTTTTCCACGAGCAGTACTTC. Its protein product is CASSPDRGLFHEQYF.

CDR3: CASSLAQETQYF. In nucleotides, the CDR3 is TGTGCCAGCAGCTTGGCCCAAGAGACCCAGTACTTC. V usage is TRBV5-4 and J usage is TRBJ2-5; D ambiguous. Germline CDR1 is SGHNT and CDR2 is YYREEE (reference sequence). CDR3 length: 12 amino acids. V was trimmed by 0 bases and J by 1 base, leaving 1 base between them.

The chain links TRBV6-5 to TRBJ1-2; the D gene is possibly TRBD1 (6 bases). CDR1 and CDR2 from the germline V gene are MNHEY and SVGAGI. V lost 6 bases and J 5 bases, leaving 13 bases between the germline ends. This CDR3 is built from 13 residues. CDR3 DNA sequence: TGTGCCAGCAGGGGGGGGCTGGGTTATGGCTACACCTTC. Amino acid sequence: CASRGGLGYGYTF.

V and J are TRBV19 and TRBJ2-5, with 7 bases fitting TRBD1. The V and J ends lost 3 bases and 4 bases, in that order; junction bases with no gene match: 2. The CDR3 has 13 amino acids. The germline gives CDR1 LNHDA, CDR2 SQIVND (reference sequence). The CDR3 sequence is CASSIRGRETQYF. The CDR3 DNA reads as TGTGCCAGTAGTATTAGGGGGCGAGAGACCCAGTACTTC.

This chain uses TRBV29-1 with TRBJ1-1; no firm D call. The V end was cut by 3 bases, the J end by 6 bases, with 14 bases between. Germline V CDR1 and CDR2: SQVTM, ANQGSEA. This CDR3 is 13 amino acids long. The CDR3: CSVDQAIGAEAFF. The CDR3 nucleotides are TGCAGCGTTGATCAGGCGATTGGCGCTGAAGCTTTCTTT.

The chain carries TRBV7-2 and TRBJ1-2, with TRBD1 identical over 10 bases. Germline loops: CDR1 SGHTA, CDR2 FQGNSA. The CDR3 totals 14 residues. V lost 3 bases and J lost 5; bases outside the gene matches: 3. The CDR3: CASSFQDRGYGYTF. The CDR3 DNA follows: TGTGCCAGCAGCTTCCAGGACAGGGGGTATGGCTACACCTTC.

The chain recombines TRBV20-1 with TRBJ1-2; 10 nucleotides agree with TRBD1. The CDR3 runs to 11 residues. Germline lookup yields CDR1 DFQATT and CDR2 SNEGSKA (reference sequence). CDR3 bases: TGCAGCGGAGACAGGGGGCTTGGCTACACCTTC. It yields the protein CSGDRGLGYTF.

The J gene is TRBJ1-5, the V gene TRBV6-5, with a weak D call TRBD1 (6 bases). From germline, CDR1 is MNHEY and CDR2 SVGAGI. Between the trimmed V and J ends, which lost 6 bases and 1 base, there was a span of 10 bases. The CDR3 is 14 amino acids. In nucleotides, the CDR3 is TGTGCCAGCAGGAAAACAGGGAGCAATCAGCCCCAGCATTTT. Its translation: CASRKTGSNQPQHF.

This rearrangement joins TRBV5-1 to TRBJ1-1, with D tentatively TRBD1 (5 bases). Deletions cut 4 bases from V and 1 base from J, with 11 bases between. There are 14 residues in the CDR3. Looked up from germline, CDR1 is SGHRS and CDR2 is YFSETQ. CDR3 bases: TGCGCCAGCAGCCGAGACGGGGGGAACACTGAAGCTTTCTTT. This translates into CASSRDGGNTEAFF.

The chain uses TRBV7-2 and TRBJ1-5; tentative D call: TRBD1 (5 bases). The CDR3 spans 15 residues. Germline loops: CDR1 SGHTA, CDR2 FQGNSA. Deletions cut 1 base from V and 1 base from J, with 8 bases between. CDR3 sequence: CASSLGGGSNQPQHF. CDR3 DNA: TGTGCCAGCAGCTTAGGGGGGGGGAGCAATCAGCCCCAGCATTTT.